This T cell receptor (beta chain) was retrieved from a study of response to subunit inactivated influenza vaccine. Germline CDR1 is MNHEY and CDR2 is SVGAGI. The CDR3 has 13 amino acids. V dropped 0 bases and J dropped 9 bases, with 11 bases sitting between them. Study outcomes and limitations: With each seasonal influenza vaccination, the authors suggested, few new T cells are recruited.

On this clonotype itself: Its specificity is unknown.

TCRdb reprocessed the RT-PCR reads via MiXCR and lists one record per CDR3 protein. The table records 400,000 to 550,000 distinct CDR3 sequences, about 25% of them present only once. This chain uses TRBV6-5 with TRBJ2-5; weak D call: TRBD2 (5 bases). The sequence derives from a man aged 50 or older who received an inactivated influenza vaccine. The starting material was CD4+ T cells sorted from PBMCs, obtained about 5 days after vaccination. The DNA of the CDR3 is TGTGCCAGCAGTTACTCGATCTCCGGGGCCCAGTACTTC. Translating gives CASSYSISGAQYF.